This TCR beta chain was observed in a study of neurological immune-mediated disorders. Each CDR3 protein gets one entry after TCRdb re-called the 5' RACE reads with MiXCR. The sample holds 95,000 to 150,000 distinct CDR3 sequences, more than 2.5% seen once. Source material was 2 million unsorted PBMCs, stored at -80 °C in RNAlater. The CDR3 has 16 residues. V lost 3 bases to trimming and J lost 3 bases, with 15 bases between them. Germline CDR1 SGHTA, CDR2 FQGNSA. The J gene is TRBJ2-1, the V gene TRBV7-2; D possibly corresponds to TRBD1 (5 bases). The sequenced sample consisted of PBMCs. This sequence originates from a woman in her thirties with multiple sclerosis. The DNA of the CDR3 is TGTGCCAGCAGCTTTCCTCTCGAGACAGTCTACAATGAGCAGTTCTTC. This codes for CASSFPLETVYNEQFF. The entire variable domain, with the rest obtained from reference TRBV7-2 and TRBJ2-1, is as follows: GAGVSQSPSNKVTEKGKDVELRCDPISGHTALYWYRQSLGQGLEFLIYFQGNSAPDKSGLPSDRFSAERTGGSVSTLTIQRTQQEDSAVYLCASSFPLETVYNEQFFGPGTRLTVL.